This T cell receptor (beta chain) is drawn from a study of T-cell memory formation after mild COVID-19. TCRdb reprocessed the 5' RACE reads with MiXCR, giving one entry per CDR3 protein. This table has hundreds of thousands of distinct CDR3 sequences, roughly 15% appearing once. This CDR3 has 13 residues. Germline V lookup: CDR1 SGHTA, CDR2 FQGNSA. Trimming took off 5 bases at V and 11 bases at J, with 18 bases between the two ends. This clonotype was counted between two and nine times. Sequenced: PBMCs or a T cell subset sorted from them (not recorded which). This TCR was sampled from a man between 18 and 29 years old who had mild COVID-19 (a few samples of this study predate the infection). Cell type and time point are not known. The genes are TRBV7-2 and TRBJ1-1; TRBD1 might be the D (5 bases). CDR3 loop: CASSPGTGVGAFF. The CDR3 region has the DNA TGTGCCAGCAGCCCCGGGACCGGGGTAGGGGCTTTCTTT.